This passage covers 28 T cell receptor beta chains from one sample sequenced in a study of T cell repertoires in cytomegalovirus infection. TCRdb passed the reads through MiXCR, listing each CDR3 protein once. The table shows approximately 200,000 distinct CDR3 sequences, with under 30% occurring only once. Sample: PBMCs. These receptors originate from a human donor in good health (CMV status not recorded). Some clones in this sample may be carry-over from other donors' samples.

The chain carries TRBV20-1 and TRBJ2-7, with 9 nucleotides matching TRBD1. Germline V lookup: CDR1 DFQATT, CDR2 SNEGSKA (reference sequence). The CDR3 sequence is 14 residues long. J gave up 6 bases and V 3 bases, and 9 bases lay outside the gene matches. The CDR3 DNA is TGCAGTGCTAGCGAGGGGACAGGGACCCGCGAGCAGTACTTC. It specifies CSASEGTGTREQYF.

This clonotype has ten or more counts. This rearrangement joins TRBV18 to TRBJ1-5; the match to TRBD1 covers 7 bases. Germline CDR1 and CDR2: KGHSH and LQKENI. After removal of 6 bases from V and 0 bases from J, the junction contained 5 bases not matched to a gene. The CDR3 has 15 amino acids. CDR3 bases: TGTGCCAGCTCCCTGGGACAGCATAGCAATCAGCCCCAGCATTTT. Translation gives CASSLGQHSNQPQHF. Full variable domain (missing parts from reference TRBV18 and TRBJ1-5): NAGVMQNPRHLVRRRGQEARLRCSPMKGHSHVYWYRQLPEEGLKFMVYLQKENIIDESGMPKERFSAEFPKEGPSILRIQQVVRGDSAAYFCASSLGQHSNQPQHFGDGTRLSIL.

This clonotype was seen repeatedly, ten times or more. The chain uses TRBV7-8 and TRBJ1-4; 7 bases agree with TRBD1. Germline V gene data show CDR1 as SGHVS and CDR2 as FQNEAQ. The CDR3 covers 14 residues. The V gene end was trimmed by 4 bases and the J gene end by 8 bases; junction bases not matched to a gene: 7. The CDR3: CASSSQGVEEKLFF. The DNA of the CDR3 is TGTGCCAGCAGCTCCCAGGGGGTAGAGGAAAAACTGTTTTTT.

This chain joins TRBV7-2 and TRBJ2-3, with D maybe TRBD2 (6 bases). CDR1 and CDR2 (germline): SGHTA, FQGNSA. The CDR3 totals 15 residues. With 2 bases removed from V and 2 bases from J, the gap between germline ends came to 11 bases. The CDR3 spells CASSLLAGPTDTQYF. The CDR3 coding sequence is TGTGCCAGCAGCTTACTGGCGGGGCCCACAGATACGCAGTATTTT. Together with reference TRBV7-2 and TRBJ2-3, the CDR3 gives the full variable domain: GAGVSQSPSNKVTEKGKDVELRCDPISGHTALYWYRQSLGQGLEFLIYFQGNSAPDKSGLPSDRFSAERTGGSVSTLTIQRTQQEDSAVYLCASSLLAGPTDTQYFGPGTRLTVL.

This clonotype has just one count. The V and J genes are TRBV2 and TRBJ1-5; D possibly corresponds to TRBD1 (5 bases). Germline V gives CDR1 SNHLY, CDR2 FYNNEI. This CDR3 spans 14 amino acids. Trimming removed 6 bases from V and 6 bases from J, with 15 bases in between. The DNA for the CDR3 is TGTGCCAGCAGACCGACAGAGTCTGGTCAGCCCCAGCATTTT. Amino acid sequence: CASRPTESGQPQHF.

The chain combines TRBV5-1 with TRBJ2-6; tentative D call: TRBD1 (6 bases). This CDR3 is 15 amino acids long. The germline V and J ends were trimmed by 4 bases and 4 bases, with 12 bases remaining between them. Germline V CDR1 and CDR2: SGHRS, YFSETQ. The CDR3 sequence: CASSITGSGANVLTF. The CDR3 DNA follows: TGCGCCAGCAGCATAACAGGGAGCGGGGCCAACGTCCTGACTTTC.

In this sample, this clonotype turned up a few times. The J gene is TRBJ2-7, the V gene TRBV6-1; tentatively, D is TRBD2 (6 bases). The CDR3 has 14 residues. Germline CDR1 MNHNS, CDR2 SASEGT. V dropped 5 bases and J dropped 2 bases, with 13 bases sitting between them. CDR3 protein: CASSSGTSPYEQYF. The CDR3, as DNA: TGTGCCAGCAGTTCCGGGACTTCTCCCTACGAGCAGTACTTC.

The chain couples TRBV11-2 to TRBJ2-3; maybe TRBD2 (6 bases). Trimming took off 3 bases at V and 2 bases at J, with 15 bases between the two ends. CDR3 length equals 16 residues. In germline, CDR1 is SGHAT, CDR2 FQNNGV. CDR3 nucleotide sequence: TGTGCCAGCAGCTTGAATAGCGGAAGATTCACAGATACGCAGTATTTT. It yields the protein CASSLNSGRFTDTQYF.

The chain couples TRBV7-6 to TRBJ1-4; D uncertain. Germline values: CDR1 SGHVS, CDR2 FNYEAQ. V was clipped by 5 bases and J by 5 bases, with 9 bases between them. The CDR3 length is 13 residues. The CDR3 DNA reads TGTGCCAGCAGCCGAAACGGGAATGAAAAACTGTTTTTT. As protein: CASSRNGNEKLFF. The full variable domain, in which reference TRBV7-6 and TRBJ1-4 provide the parts outside the CDR3, is GAGVSQSPRYKVTKRGQDVALRCDPISGHVSLYWYRQALGQGPEFLTYFNYEAQQDKSGLPNDRFSAERPEGSISTLTIQRTEQRDSAMYRCASSRNGNEKLFFGSGTQLSVL.

This sequence joins TRBV20-1 and TRBJ1-5; TRBD1 might be the D (6 bases). The CDR3 contains 17 residues. The germline V and J ends were trimmed by 3 bases and 0 bases, with 18 bases remaining between them. Germline V gives CDR1 DFQATT, CDR2 SNEGSKA (reference sequence). The CDR3 bases are TGCAGTGCTAGGGGTCACAGGGACTCGTATAGCAATCAGCCCCAGCATTTT. Translated, it gives CSARGHRDSYSNQPQHF.

The chain has TRBV29-1 and TRBJ2-7; TRBD1 matches at 7 bases. This CDR3 has 13 residues. Trimming at V came to 6 bases and at J to 6 bases, leaving 11 bases not matched to a gene. Germline V gene lookup returns CDR1 SQVTM and CDR2 ANQGSEA. Written as DNA, the CDR3 is TGCAGCGTCTCGGGACAGTCCTCCGCCGAGCAGTACTTC. Protein: CSVSGQSSAEQYF.

This clonotype was recorded a few times. CDR3 sequence: CASSIQDSYEQYF. The CDR3 DNA is TGTGCCAGTAGTATACAGGACTCCTACGAGCAGTACTTC. The chain combines TRBV19 with TRBJ2-7; no clear D gene. This CDR3 contains 13 residues. V shed 2 bases and J shed 0 bases, with 5 bases lying between them. The germline V gene has CDR1 LNHDA and CDR2 SQIVND (reference sequence).

J is TRBJ2-2 and V is TRBV12-5; 11 bases line up with TRBD1. The CDR3 length is 18 residues. The junction had 11 bases not matched to a gene; V was cut back by 4 bases and J by 4 bases. Looked up from germline, CDR1 is LGHNT and CDR2 is FRNRAP. DNA of the CDR3: TGTGCTAGTGGTTCCGGGACAGGGGGGTTTGGTATCACCGGGGAGCTGTTTTTT. This sequence encodes CASGSGTGGFGITGELFF.

This clonotype turned up a few times. The chain carries TRBV29-1 and TRBJ2-7; D perhaps matches TRBD1 (6 bases). V dropped 5 bases and J dropped 2 bases, with 7 bases sitting between them. Germline values: CDR1 SQVTM, CDR2 ANQGSEA. The CDR3 consists of 11 residues. The CDR3 loop is CSVRTAYEQYF. The CDR3 nucleotides read TGCAGCGTTCGGACAGCCTACGAGCAGTACTTC.

In the case of this clonotype: A much larger clonotype is one base distant, so this may be a read error. The genes are TRBV7-2 and TRBJ1-3; TRBD1 is a possible D gene (6 bases). The CDR3 runs 17 residues. With 5 bases removed from V and 0 bases from J, the gap between germline ends came to 17 bases. Germline values: CDR1 SGHTA, CDR2 FQGNSA. The CDR3 region is CASSLKRTASSGNTIYF. The CDR3, as DNA: TGTGCCAGCAGCCTAAAGAGGACAGCGAGCTCTGGAAACACCATATATTTT.

This clonotype was found a few times. This sequence joins TRBV11-2 and TRBJ2-1; D uncertain. This CDR3 is 14 amino acids long. CDR1 and CDR2 (germline): SGHAT, FQNNGV. V gave up 8 bases and J gave up 2 bases, with 13 bases separating them. CDR3 nucleotide sequence: TGTGCCAGCGGGATGGGTCGCACCTACAATGAGCAGTTCTTC. Translating gives CASGMGRTYNEQFF.

This clonotype was seen repeatedly, ten times or more. The chain uses TRBV7-2 and TRBJ1-3; D is unclear. The germline V and J ends were trimmed by 3 bases and 0 bases, with 6 bases remaining between them. There are 14 residues in the CDR3. Germline lookup yields CDR1 SGHTA and CDR2 FQGNSA. CDR3 in amino acids: CASSFLLSGNTIYF. DNA of the CDR3: TGTGCCAGCAGCTTTCTGCTCTCTGGAAACACCATATATTTT.

The V gene is TRBV2, the J gene TRBJ2-5, with a possible D match to TRBD2 (6 bases). V was trimmed by 1 base and J by 5 bases, leaving 11 bases between them. Germline values: CDR1 SNHLY, CDR2 FYNNEI. The CDR3 is 14 residues long. CDR3 sequence: CASSEGRGAETQYF. The CDR3 nucleotides read TGTGCCAGCAGTGAAGGGCGGGGCGCGGAGACCCAGTACTTC.

This chain joins TRBV7-9 and TRBJ2-7; TRBD1 matches 9 bases. The junction had 14 bases not matched to a gene; V was cut back by 5 bases and J by 6 bases. The CDR3 totals 16 residues. Germline assignment: CDR1 SEHNR and CDR2 FQNEAQ (reference sequence). CDR3 sequence: CASSAPTGGSLGEQYF. CDR3 bases: TGTGCCAGCAGCGCACCCACAGGGGGCTCTCTGGGCGAGCAGTACTTC.

A few counts support this clonotype. The J gene is TRBJ2-3, the V gene TRBV4-3; 8 nucleotides match TRBD2. Germline trimming cut 0 bases from V and 2 bases from J; bases unmatched to any gene: 10. CDR1 LGHNA and CDR2 YSLEER come from the germline V gene. This CDR3 is built from 18 residues. This chain's CDR3 is CASSQDGERGRHTDTQYF. The DNA of the CDR3 is TGCGCCAGCAGCCAAGACGGCGAGCGGGGGCGACACACAGATACGCAGTATTTT.

The gene calls are TRBV19 and TRBJ1-1, with TRBD1 matching 7 bases. Trimming cost V 7 bases and J 2 bases; bases outside gene matches: 7. In germline, CDR1 is LNHDA, CDR2 SQIVND (reference sequence). The CDR3 is made up of 14 amino acids. This chain's CDR3 is CASTQGGPNTEAFF. CDR3 coding DNA: TGTGCCAGTACTCAGGGGGGGCCCAACACTGAAGCTTTCTTT.

The table lists this clonotype with a few counts. This CDR3 reads CASRVSGGRADTQYF. CDR3 nucleotides: TGTGCCAGCAGGGTTAGCGGGGGGCGCGCAGATACGCAGTATTTT. The chain employs TRBV27 and TRBJ2-3; 10 nucleotides match TRBD2. CDR1 MNHEY and CDR2 SMNVEV come from the germline V gene (reference sequence). Trimming removed 6 bases from V and 4 bases from J; junction bases left unmatched: 7. CDR3 length: 15 residues.

This clonotype was observed many times. The chain couples TRBV7-2 to TRBJ2-7; 13 bases fit TRBD2. With V trimmed by 1 base and J by 5 bases, 11 bases remained unmatched. The CDR3 is made up of 18 amino acids. Germline loops: CDR1 SGHTA, CDR2 FQGNSA. The CDR3 bases are TGTGCCAGCAGCTTAGTGGGGACTAGCGGGGCGAGACGGGACGAGCAGTACTTC. Its protein product is CASSLVGTSGARRDEQYF.

This clonotype was detected a few times. The chain uses TRBV11-2 and TRBJ2-5; 9 bases are shared with TRBD1. The V gene end was trimmed by 0 bases and the J gene end by 5 bases; junction bases not matched to a gene: 10. This CDR3 contains 17 residues. CDR1 and CDR2 from the germline V gene are SGHAT and FQNNGV. The CDR3 DNA reads TGTGCCAGCAGCTTAGATATGGGACAGGGCGTCTGGGAGACCCAGTACTTC. Its protein is CASSLDMGQGVWETQYF.

This clonotype was observed a few times. The rearrangement links TRBV29-1 to TRBJ1-4; unclear D gene. V lost 6 bases, J lost 0 bases, and 17 bases lay in between. The germline gives CDR1 SQVTM, CDR2 ANQGSEA. The CDR3 is 16 amino acids. The CDR3 bases are TGCAGCGTGAAGCAGCACGGAGTTGCAACTAATGAAAAACTGTTTTTT. It specifies CSVKQHGVATNEKLFF.

This clonotype showed up just a few times. The chain combines TRBV14 with TRBJ1-4, with no clear D. V lost 5 bases, J lost 0 bases, and 13 bases lay in between. The CDR3 runs to 16 residues. Germline values: CDR1 SGHDN, CDR2 FVKESK. The CDR3 bases are TGTGCCAGCAGCACTTGGACGGACTCAACTAATGAAAAACTGTTTTTT. Amino acid sequence: CASSTWTDSTNEKLFF.

This clonotype was found many times. The chain carries TRBV7-2 and TRBJ1-5; tentative D call: TRBD1 (6 bases). This CDR3 comprises 13 residues. The V and J ends lost 5 bases and 9 bases respectively, with 14 bases between them. Per the germline V gene, CDR1 is SGHTA and CDR2 is FQGNSA. The CDR3 here is CASSQGWGTPQHF. CDR3 DNA: TGTGCCAGCAGCCAGGGGTGGGGGACGCCCCAGCATTTT.

This chain uses TRBV5-5 with TRBJ1-6, with D possibly matching TRBD1 (5 bases). The CDR3 totals 14 residues. Germline lookup yields CDR1 SGHKS and CDR2 YYEKEE (reference sequence). V was pared by 4 bases and J by 9 bases, with 14 bases between. DNA of the CDR3: TGTGCCAGCAGCCACGGGACGATGGGTTCACCCCTCCACTTT. Translating gives CASSHGTMGSPLHF.